The present T cell receptor beta chain was sequenced within a study of graft-versus-host responses after intestinal transplantation. Some clones are missing from TCRdb's copy, which holds only in-frame ones; the method was immunoSEQ multiplex PCR. The table lists about 90,000 clones, 88% of them singletons. The CDR3 length is 16 residues. Trimming shortened V by 0 bases and J by 3 bases, and 11 bases separated the two germline ends. Germline V lookup: CDR1 MNHNS, CDR2 SASEGT. On this clone: Antigen unknown.

Specimen: unstimulated CD4+ T cells sorted from spleen or lymph node cells, collected before transplant. The V and J genes are TRBV6-1 and TRBJ1-4, with D perhaps matching TRBD1 (5 bases). This clonotype was sampled from a human donor who was the organ donor for an intestinal transplant. The DNA for the CDR3 is TGTGCCAGCAGTGAAGCGATGGGGGGACCTAATGAAAAACTGTTTTTT. It is translated as CASSEAMGGPNEKLFF.